The text below deals with one TCR beta chain. The sample comes from a study of blood T cell repertoires in COVID-19. Across the study: Sources were T cells, B-cell-depleted T cells, or PBMCs; the material itself was cDNA or gDNA.

Original processing methods: Quantification of nucleated cells was approximated via reference gene primer amplification. Assay: immunoSEQ multiplex PCR; the TCRdb copy retains only in-frame clones and omits some. V and J calls plus clone size are reproduced from that table; the DNA served to infer D and trimming. Of approximately 190,000 clones detected, roughly four fifths appear once; the ten largest clones hold 6% to 7%. This CDR3 has 15 residues. Trimming took 4 bases from V and 10 from J, leaving 21 bases between them. CDR1 and CDR2 from the germline V gene are SGHAT and FQNNGV. This TCR came from a woman in her forties with acute or convalescent COVID-19. V gene TRBV11-2 combines with J gene TRBJ2-3; D might be TRBD2 (7 bases). The sequenced sample consisted of peripheral blood. The CDR3 DNA reads as TGTGCCAGCAGCTCTCACCCTTTAGGGGGGGCGTCGCAGTATTTT. This encodes CASSSHPLGGASQYF.